The rows below give T cell receptor beta chains drawn from one sample of a study of identical twins. TCRdb passed the 5' RACE reads through MiXCR, listing each CDR3 protein once. In the table there are around 370,000 distinct CDR3 sequences, roughly 9% of which are singletons. The sample taken for sequencing was naive T cells sorted from blood. The receptors were sampled from a woman aged 45 to 65 in good health. Both conserved end residues are part of each CDR3. D genes are given only for firm matches. Clone size is not always given. Where it is, it says once, few, many or a class for expanded clones.

J gene	CDR3 length	clone size	D gene	V gene	CDR3 protein	CDR3 DNA
TRBJ2-3	14	.	.	TRBV12-3/TRBV12-4	CASRGTVGTDTQYF	TGTGCCAGCCGCGGCACGGTGGGCACAGATACGCAGTATTTT
TRBJ2-7	13	many	TRBD1	TRBV27	CASSSRDRSRQYF	TGTGCCAGCAGTTCCCGGGACAGATCCCGGCAGTACTTC
TRBJ2-1	17	few	TRBD2	TRBV7-8	CASSSRNSGRLLNEQFF	TGTGCCAGCAGCTCCCGTAATAGCGGGAGGCTCCTAAATGAGCAGTTCTTC
TRBJ2-1	11	many	TRBD2	TRBV5-5	CASSSGREQFF	TGTGCCAGCAGTAGCGGGAGAGAGCAGTTCTTC
TRBJ1-1	15	.	TRBD1	TRBV2	CASSPGQNLNTEAFF	TGTGCCAGCAGCCCGGGACAGAATCTGAACACTGAAGCTTTCTTT
TRBJ2-3	13	many	.	TRBV15	CATSAGSTDTQYF	TGTGCCACCAGCGCGGGGAGCACAGATACGCAGTATTTT
TRBJ2-6	19	few	.	TRBV12-3/TRBV12-4	CASTPLVTGEPTGANVLTF	TGTGCCAGCACCCCACTGGTTACAGGCGAACCTACTGGGGCCAACGTCCTGACTTTC
TRBJ2-1	14	few	TRBD2	TRBV29-1	CSVSAGVLGNEQFF	TGCAGCGTTTCAGCGGGGGTACTGGGGAATGAGCAGTTCTTC
TRBJ1-1	15	few	.	TRBV7-2	CASSFAAATNTEAFF	TGTGCCAGCAGCTTTGCGGCGGCTACTAACACTGAAGCTTTCTTT
TRBJ2-1	13	many	.	TRBV5-5	CASSLVQGNEQFF	TGTGCCAGCAGCTTGGTCCAGGGCAATGAGCAGTTCTTC
TRBJ2-5	15	.	TRBD2	TRBV7-9	CASSYGTSGIGTQYF	TGTGCCAGCAGCTACGGGACTAGCGGCATCGGGACCCAGTACTTC
TRBJ2-7	18	many	TRBD2	TRBV12-3/TRBV12-4	CASSFLGLGASGYYEQYF	TGTGCCAGCAGTTTCCTTGGCCTGGGGGCTAGCGGGTACTACGAGCAGTACTTC
TRBJ2-3	14	.	TRBD2	TRBV5-1	CASSLEGLAGAQYF	TGCGCCAGCAGCTTGGAAGGACTAGCGGGAGCGCAGTATTTT
TRBJ1-1	12	many	.	TRBV29-1	CSADDRITEAFF	TGCAGCGCAGACGACAGGATCACTGAAGCTTTCTTT
TRBJ1-2	14	.	.	TRBV4-1	CASRPPGQTYGYTF	TGCGCCAGCAGACCTCCGGGACAAACCTATGGCTACACCTTC
TRBJ2-3	14	few	.	TRBV11-2	CASSLRVLADTQYF	TGTGCCAGCAGCTTGAGGGTTTTGGCAGATACGCAGTATTTT
TRBJ2-3	13	few	.	TRBV7-9	CASSLIGSDTQYF	TGTGCCAGCAGCTTAATTGGATCAGATACGCAGTATTTT
TRBJ1-1	15	.	.	TRBV20-1	CSARDRSGAGTEAFF	TGCAGTGCTAGAGATCGCTCGGGGGCCGGCACTGAAGCTTTCTTT
TRBJ2-5	14	.	TRBD2	TRBV4-2	CATSPAGTSETQYF	TGTGCCACCAGCCCAGCGGGGACTAGCGAGACCCAGTACTTC
TRBJ2-5	16	many	TRBD2	TRBV12-3/TRBV12-4	CASSFWGLLRKETQYF	TGTGCCAGCAGTTTCTGGGGACTACTCAGGAAAGAGACCCAGTACTTC
TRBJ2-4	18	.	TRBD2	TRBV5-1	CASSLGWGLAAAKNIQYF	TGCGCCAGCAGCTTGGGGTGGGGACTAGCAGCCGCCAAAAACATTCAGTACTTC
TRBJ2-4	15	few	.	TRBV5-8	CASSPVILAKNIQYF	TGTGCCAGCAGCCCTGTAATACTAGCCAAAAACATTCAGTACTTC
TRBJ2-3	14	few	.	TRBV11-2	CASSLYQDTDTQYF	TGTGCCAGCAGCTTATACCAAGACACAGATACGCAGTATTTT
TRBJ2-2	16	few	TRBD1	TRBV5-1	CASSLSQGASTGELFF	TGCGCCAGCAGCTTGTCACAGGGGGCCAGCACCGGGGAGCTGTTTTTT
TRBJ2-1	15	many	.	TRBV4-1	CASSQIPPTYNEQFF	TGCGCCAGCAGCCAAATTCCACCCACCTACAATGAGCAGTTCTTC
TRBJ1-1	14	many	.	TRBV5-1	CASSLVQGDTEAFF	TGCGCCAGCAGCTTGGTACAGGGCGACACTGAAGCTTTCTTT
TRBJ1-3	12	many	.	TRBV9	CASSVVSDTIYF	TGTGCCAGCAGCGTAGTTTCAGACACCATATATTTT
TRBJ2-1	16	many	.	TRBV11-1	CASSLGRGGSYNEQFF	TGTGCCAGCAGCTTGGGTAGGGGAGGCTCCTACAATGAGCAGTTCTTC
TRBJ2-4	14	few	TRBD1	TRBV7-9	CASRNPGQENIQYF	TGTGCCAGCAGGAATCCGGGACAGGAGAACATTCAGTACTTC